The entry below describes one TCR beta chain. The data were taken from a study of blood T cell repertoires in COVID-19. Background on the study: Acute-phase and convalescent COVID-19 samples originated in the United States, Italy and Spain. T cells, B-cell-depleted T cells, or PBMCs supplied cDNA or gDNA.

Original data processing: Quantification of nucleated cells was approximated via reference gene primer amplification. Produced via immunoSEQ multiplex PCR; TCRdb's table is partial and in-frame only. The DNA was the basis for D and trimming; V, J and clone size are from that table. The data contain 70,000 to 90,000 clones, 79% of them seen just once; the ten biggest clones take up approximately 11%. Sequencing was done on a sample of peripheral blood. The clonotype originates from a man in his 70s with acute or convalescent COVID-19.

The CDR3 DNA follows: TGCGCCAGCAGCATAACAGGGGACTATGGCTACACCTTC. Translation: CASSITGDYGYTF. The V and J genes are TRBV5-1 and TRBJ1-2, with TRBD1 matching 7 bases. V was clipped by 4 bases and J by 3 bases; unmatched bases: 3. This CDR3 is 13 amino acids long. The V gene's germline CDR1 is SGHRS and CDR2 YFSETQ.